The 25 T cell receptor beta chains given below trace back to one sample, sequenced in a study of T-cell reconstitution after alpha-beta-depleted transplantation in children. It was with unique molecular identifiers that the TCRbeta library was prepared. Each CDR3 protein is one row after TCRdb ran MiXCR on the PCR reads. This table has 330,000 or so distinct CDR3 sequences, around a tenth appearing once. This specimen was PBMCs, taken before TCRalphabeta/CD19-depleted stem cell transplant. These receptors came from a boy under two years old with acute myeloid leukemia, due to receive a stem cell transplant.

This clonotype has a count of ten or more. The chain has TRBV28 and TRBJ2-3; no reliable D call. The germline gives CDR1 MDHEN, CDR2 SYDVKM. CDR3 length: 15 amino acids. Trimming pared 3 bases from V and 4 bases from J, leaving 14 bases between. The CDR3 protein is CASSLVNGRADTQYF. The CDR3 DNA reads as TGTGCCAGCAGTTTGGTTAACGGGCGCGCAGATACGCAGTATTTT.

About this clonotype: A much bigger clone sits one base away, suggesting this may be a read error. The chain uses TRBV24-1 and TRBJ2-1, with D possibly TRBD2 on 5 matching bases. Germline CDR1 reads KGHDR; CDR2 reads SFDVKD. The CDR3 contains 16 residues. The CDR3 nucleotides read TGTGCCACCAGTGATTTGGAGGGTGCCTCCTACCATGAGCAGTTCTTC. It yields the protein CATSDLEGASYHEQFF.

This clonotype was seen ten or more times. CDR3 amino acids: CAISDVGTDTQYF. DNA for the CDR3: TGTGCCATCAGTGACGTTGGCACAGATACGCAGTATTTT. The chain carries TRBV10-3 and TRBJ2-3; D remains unclear. Deletions cut 3 bases from V and 1 base from J, with 5 bases between. Germline loops: CDR1 ENHRY, CDR2 SYGVKD. The CDR3 has 13 residues.

There are many counts of this clonotype. The chain carries TRBV20-1 and TRBJ2-5; D may match TRBD1 or TRBD2 (5 bases each). V was shortened by 2 bases and J by 5 bases, with 15 bases between the two germline ends. Germline V lookup: CDR1 DFQATT, CDR2 SNEGSKA (reference sequence). The CDR3 loop spans 14 amino acids. The chain's CDR3 is CSARRPGRGETQYF. CDR3 in DNA: TGCAGTGCTAGAAGGCCAGGGAGAGGGGAGACCCAGTACTTC.

This clonotype was picked up many times. The chain employs TRBV5-1 and TRBJ2-7; 9 nucleotides line up with TRBD1. CDR3 length equals 16 residues. V trimming: 3 bases; J trimming: 2 bases; junction bases outside the gene matches: 9. The germline gives CDR1 SGHRS, CDR2 YFSETQ. CDR3 amino acids: CASSSFLDRGTYEQYF. The DNA of the CDR3 is TGCGCCAGCAGCTCCTTCTTGGACAGGGGAACCTACGAGCAGTACTTC.

This clonotype was seen a handful of times. The chain uses TRBV12-3 or TRBV12-4 and TRBJ1-2, with D hard to call. V was cut by 5 bases and J by 5 bases, with 18 bases left in between. This CDR3 has 15 amino acids. The CDR3 coding sequence is TGTGCCAGCAGTCTCACGGGCCACGAAGGATATGGCTACACCTTC. Its translation is CASSLTGHEGYGYTF.

This clonotype occurred once. A much bigger clone sits one base away, suggesting this may be a read error. The rearrangement joins TRBV7-8 to TRBJ1-2, with 9 bases that match TRBD1. CDR1 and CDR2 (germline): SGHVS, FQNEAQ. V was clipped by 5 bases and J by 4 bases; unmatched bases: 8. The CDR3 spans 15 residues. For the CDR3, the DNA is TGTGCCAGCAGCCCTAGCTGGGACAGGGCCTATGGCTACACCTTC. Translating it yields CASSPSWDRAYGYTF.

This clonotype appeared many times. The J gene is TRBJ2-1, the V gene TRBV7-3, with 9 nucleotides matching TRBD2. In germline, CDR1 is SGHTA, CDR2 FQGTGA. The CDR3 length is 21 residues. Trimming removed 4 bases from V and 0 bases from J; junction bases left unmatched: 19. In DNA form, the CDR3 reads TGTGCCAGCAGCTCTCAATCGGGTAGCGGGGGCTTCAAGAGCTCCTACAATGAGCAGTTCTTC. Its protein product is CASSSQSGSGGFKSSYNEQFF.

This clonotype was detected many times. The rearrangement links TRBV24-1 to TRBJ2-1; 9 nucleotides align to TRBD2. The trim removed 2 bases at V and 7 bases at J, leaving 5 bases unmatched. CDR3 length: 15 residues. Germline assignment: CDR1 KGHDR and CDR2 SFDVKD. In nucleotides, the CDR3 is TGTGCCACCAGTGATTACAGCGGGAGGCTTAATGAGCAGTTCTTC. Its translation is CATSDYSGRLNEQFF.

A remark on this clonotype: A much larger clone is a single base away; this may be a read error. The chain has TRBV12-5 and TRBJ2-1; 7 nucleotides match TRBD1. V trimming: 0 bases; J trimming: 0 bases; junction bases outside the gene matches: 5. From germline, CDR1 is LGHNT and CDR2 FRNRAP. This CDR3 is built from 17 residues. CDR3 sequence: CASGLVPGQSSYNEQFF. Here the CDR3 DNA reads TGTGCTAGTGGTTTGGTCCCGGGACAGAGCTCCTACAATGAGCAGTTCTTC.

This clonotype has a handful of counts. This chain connects TRBV2 to TRBJ2-7; TRBD1 matches at 7 bases. J was trimmed by 3 bases and V by 10 bases; bases with no gene match: 6. The germline gives CDR1 SNHLY, CDR2 FYNNEI. The CDR3 loop spans 12 amino acids. DNA of the CDR3: TGTGCCAAGAAGGACAGGAACTACGAGCAGTACTTC. This gives the protein CAKKDRNYEQYF.

This clonotype occurred many times. The chain combines TRBV25-1 with TRBJ2-1; D may be TRBD1 (6 bases). CDR1 MGHDK and CDR2 SYGVNS come from the germline V gene. Trimming stripped 6 bases from V and 2 bases from J, with 11 bases between. The CDR3 consists of 14 residues. The CDR3 sequence: CASSQGHAYNEQFF. The CDR3 coding sequence is TGTGCCAGCAGCCAGGGGCATGCCTACAATGAGCAGTTCTTC.

This chain uses TRBV10-3 with TRBJ2-2; 7 bases match TRBD1. J lost 3 bases, V lost 4 bases, and 5 bases had no gene match. CDR3 length: 15 amino acids. CDR1 and CDR2 from the germline V gene are ENHRY and SYGVKD. The CDR3 DNA sequence: TGTGCCATCAGTGGAAGGGGGCAGGACACCGGGGAGCTGTTTTTT. It yields the protein CAISGRGQDTGELFF.

This clonotype was seen ten or more times. The CDR3 region has the DNA TGTGCTAGTGGTTTTTCTGGACTCGGGGCCGATGAGCAGTTCTTC. Translation gives CASGFSGLGADEQFF. The chain uses TRBV12-5 and TRBJ2-1; D may correspond to TRBD1 or TRBD2 (5 bases each). Trimming removed 3 bases from V and 8 bases from J, with 17 bases in between. Germline V gives CDR1 LGHNT, CDR2 FRNRAP. This CDR3 is built from 15 residues.

This clonotype was seen only a few times. The chain has TRBV12-3 or TRBV12-4 and TRBJ1-1, with TRBD1 identical over 10 bases. The CDR3 runs 15 residues. With V trimmed by 3 bases and J by 7 bases, 8 bases remained unmatched. The CDR3 loop reads CASSFTGTGDLEAFF. In DNA form, the CDR3 reads TGTGCCAGCAGTTTCACTGGGACAGGGGACCTTGAAGCTTTCTTT.

This clonotype was picked up many times. The chain combines TRBV3-1 with TRBJ2-4; tentatively, D is TRBD1 or TRBD2 (5 bases each). This CDR3 is built from 12 residues. Trimming removed 3 bases at V and 8 bases at J, with 8 bases between. The germline CDR1 and CDR2 sequences are LGHDT and YNNKEL (reference sequence). CDR3 bases: TGTGCCAGCAGCCAGGGGGAATACATTCAGTACTTC. This codes for CASSQGEYIQYF.

This clonotype was seen ten or more times. The junction does not match germline at one end; this may be a read error. This sequence joins TRBV11-2 and TRBJ2-1; 10 bases agree with TRBD1. The V gene's germline CDR1 is SGHAT and CDR2 FQNNGV. This CDR3 region has 15 residues. CDR3 sequence: CASSFGWTGGNAQFF. CDR3 bases: TGTGCCAGCAGCTTCGGATGGACAGGGGGTAATGCGCAGTTCTTC.

The V gene is TRBV15, the J gene TRBJ1-1; 7 bases align to TRBD1. CDR1 is LNHNV and CDR2 is YYDKDF in the germline V gene (reference sequence). V trimming: 0 bases; J trimming: 4 bases; junction bases outside the gene matches: 11. The CDR3 contains 17 residues. CDR3 DNA sequence: TGTGCCACCAGCAGAGATTTTACAGGGGAAGGGTGCACTGAAGCTTTCTTT. This codes for CATSRDFTGEGCTEAFF. The entire variable domain, with the rest obtained from reference TRBV15 and TRBJ1-1, is as follows: DAMVIQNPRYQVTQFGKPVTLSCSQTLNHNVMYWYQQKSSQAPKLLFHYYDKDFNNEADTPDNFQSRRPNTSFCFLDIRSPGLGDTAMYLCATSRDFTGEGCTEAFFGQGTRLTVV.

This clonotype was observed many times. The chain employs TRBV11-2 and TRBJ2-1; possible D gene TRBD2, 5 bases. CDR3 length equals 14 residues. Germline V gene sequence: CDR1 SGHAT, CDR2 FQNNGV. V was shortened by 2 bases and J by 4 bases, with 9 bases between the two germline ends. The CDR3 sequence is CASSLPSGYNEQFF. As DNA, the CDR3 is TGTGCCAGCAGCTTACCATCGGGGTACAATGAGCAGTTCTTC.

This chain links TRBV7-2 with TRBJ2-7, with 8 bases identical to TRBD1. Per the germline V gene, CDR1 is SGHTA and CDR2 is FQGNSA. The CDR3 spans 15 residues. The V gene end was trimmed by 5 bases and the J gene end by 5 bases; junction bases not matched to a gene: 11. The CDR3 is CASSRSGGVGDEQYF. The CDR3 bases are TGTGCCAGCAGCCGTTCAGGGGGCGTAGGCGACGAGCAGTACTTC.

This clonotype has ten or more counts. V is TRBV4-3 and J is TRBJ2-3, with D maybe TRBD2 (5 bases). This CDR3 has 15 amino acids. Germline CDR1 is LGHNA and CDR2 is YSLEER. The V end lost 0 bases, the J end lost 0 bases, and 7 bases lay between the germline ends. As DNA, the CDR3 is TGCGCCAGCAGCCAAGACGGGGTTAGCACAGATACGCAGTATTTT. Protein product: CASSQDGVSTDTQYF.

On this clonotype itself: A much larger clone lies a single base off, so this may be a read error. The gene calls are TRBV5-1 and TRBJ1-3, with D possibly being TRBD1 (6 bases). Trimming took 1 base from V and 3 from J, leaving 14 bases between them. The CDR3 length is 16 residues. Per the germline V gene, CDR1 is SGHRS and CDR2 is YFSETQ. This CDR3 is CASSLTGPTFGNTIYF. The CDR3 DNA sequence: TGCGCCAGCAGCTTGACAGGGCCTACCTTTGGAAACACCATATATTTT.

The rearrangement uses TRBV20-1 and TRBJ1-2; weak D call: TRBD1 (6 bases). Trimming stripped 3 bases from V and 4 bases from J, with 9 bases between. CDR1 and CDR2 (germline): DFQATT, SNEGSKA (reference sequence). The CDR3 extends over 12 amino acids. CDR3 residues: CSARWGRYGYTF. CDR3 nucleotides: TGCAGTGCTAGGTGGGGGCGCTATGGCTACACCTTC.

This clonotype was counted only a few times. The rearrangement links TRBV6-5 to TRBJ1-6; 9 bases are a match to TRBD1. This CDR3 spans 18 amino acids. Germline CDR1 is MNHEY and CDR2 is SVGAGI. V gave up 0 bases and J gave up 4 bases; unmatched junction bases: 7. CDR3 in amino acids: CASSYSPDRGNYNSPLHF. The CDR3 bases are TGTGCCAGCAGTTACTCCCCCGACAGGGGGAATTATAATTCACCCCTCCACTTT.

The chain couples TRBV23-1 to TRBJ1-5, with TRBD1 identical over 8 bases. TRBV23-1 is an ORF for which the function is uncertain. CDR3 length equals 17 residues. J lost 4 bases, V lost 1 base, and 9 bases had no gene match. The CDR3 nucleotides are TGCGCCAGCAGTCAATACTCGGGACAGGTTAAGAATCAGCCCCAGCATTTT. This gives the protein CASSQYSGQVKNQPQHF.